This T cell receptor (beta chain) is from a study of blood T cell repertoires in COVID-19. Background on the study: Samples of COVID-19 (acute and convalescent) were obtained from the United States, Italy and Spain. T cells, B-cell-depleted T cells, or PBMCs supplied cDNA or gDNA.

Germline trimming cut 5 bases from V and 2 bases from J; bases unmatched to any gene: 5. From germline, CDR1 is SGDLS and CDR2 YYNGEE. This CDR3 contains 15 residues. Per the original data handling: The assay estimated nucleated cells by amplifying reference gene primers. TCRdb's table, derived via immunoSEQ multiplex PCR, lists solely in-frame clones and lacks some. V and J calls and clone size are as listed in that table; D and trimming were resolved from the DNA. The profile shows about 150,000 clones, about 83% of them singletons. The origin of this receptor is a man aged 65-85 years who had recovered from COVID-19. The V call is TRBV9, the J call TRBJ2-3, with TRBD2 matching 10 bases. Input material: peripheral blood. The CDR3 nucleotides read TGTGCCAGCAGTCTCACTAGCGGGAACACAGATACGCAGTATTTT. Translation: CASSLTSGNTDTQYF.